This T cell receptor (beta chain) was recorded in a study of blood T cell repertoires in COVID-19. Whole-study context: Researchers got acute and convalescent COVID-19 samples from the United States, Italy and Spain. PBMCs, B-cell-depleted T cells, or T cells provided the cDNA or gDNA that made up the material.

As processed by the authors: Reference gene primer amplification in the assay estimated nucleated cell counts. Here immunoSEQ multiplex PCR was the method, and the copy in TCRdb shows in-frame clones only, minus some. D and trimming come from the DNA, and the V and J calls and clone size come from that table. Seen here are around 250,000 clones, around four fifths observed once, and the top ten hold 4.5% to 7%. Germline V lookup: CDR1 MDHEN, CDR2 SYDVKM. The CDR3 spans 14 residues. Trimming took 7 bases from V and 0 from J, leaving 12 bases between them. The sequence derives from a man at least 80 years old with acute or convalescent COVID-19. This sequence joins TRBV28 and TRBJ1-1; perhaps TRBD1 as D (6 bases). Sample: peripheral blood. CDR3 DNA: TGTGCCAGCATGGGGGCGGTCATGAACACTGAAGCTTTCTTT. The encoded protein is CASMGAVMNTEAFF.